Below, 32 T cell receptor beta chains from the same sample are listed, as sequenced in a study of neurological immune-mediated disorders. TCRdb independently ran MiXCR on the 5' RACE reads; one entry per CDR3 protein. This sample carries tens of thousands of distinct CDR3 sequences, 7% to 10% of them seen once, and the ten largest clones take over 1.5%. As for time point: longitudinal time-point 3. The specimen was PBMCs. Receptors originate from a woman aged 40 to 50 in good health.

The table lists this clonotype with many counts. V gene TRBV7-2 combines with J gene TRBJ1-1, with D possibly being TRBD1 (5 bases). V was trimmed by 1 base and J by 3 bases, leaving 12 bases between them. This CDR3 spans 15 amino acids. Germline values: CDR1 SGHTA, CDR2 FQGNSA. The CDR3, as DNA: TGTGCCAGCAGCTTAGTCGGGGGAAAGTACACTGAAGCTTTCTTT. Its protein is CASSLVGGKYTEAFF.

This clonotype was counted many times. The chain links TRBV5-1 to TRBJ1-3; possible D gene TRBD1, 6 bases. V shed 0 bases and J shed 4 bases, with 8 bases lying between them. CDR1 SGHRS and CDR2 YFSETQ come from the germline V gene. The CDR3 consists of 14 residues. DNA of the CDR3: TGCGCCAGCAGCTTGGCACAGGGAGGAAACACCATATATTTT. It specifies CASSLAQGGNTIYF.

This clonotype has ten or more counts. The gene calls are TRBV20-1 and TRBJ1-2; D remains ambiguous. Germline-derived CDR1 and CDR2 are DFQATT and SNEGSKA (reference sequence). This CDR3 comprises 13 residues. The V end lost 2 bases, the J end lost 3 bases, and 10 bases lay between the germline ends. The CDR3 region is CSARLDGHYGYTF. CDR3 coding DNA: TGCAGTGCTAGACTTGACGGACACTATGGCTACACCTTC.

This clonotype was seen repeatedly, ten times or more. The J gene is TRBJ2-2, the V gene TRBV5-1; TRBD2 agrees at 10 bases. Germline V gene lookup returns CDR1 SGHRS and CDR2 YFSETQ. CDR3 length: 15 amino acids. V was pared by 1 base and J by 6 bases, with 3 bases of the junction left unmatched. This chain's CDR3 is CASSLTSGAAGELFF. The CDR3 DNA reads TGCGCCAGCAGCTTGACTAGCGGGGCTGCCGGGGAGCTGTTTTTT.

V gene TRBV6-2 or TRBV6-3 combines with J gene TRBJ1-2; a weak D match, TRBD1 (5 bases). Trimming took off 5 bases at V and 1 base at J, with 11 bases between the two ends. Germline CDR1 MNHEY, CDR2 SVGEGT. This CDR3 spans 14 amino acids. DNA of the CDR3: TGTGCCAGCAGTCGACGCAGGGTTAACTATGGCTACACCTTC. As protein: CASSRRRVNYGYTF.

The sample holds many counts of this clonotype. The rearrangement uses TRBV20-1 and TRBJ2-2; 13 bases map to TRBD2. The CDR3 is 16 residues long. Trimming removed 6 bases from V and 2 bases from J; junction bases left unmatched: 6. Germline loops: CDR1 DFQATT, CDR2 SNEGSKA (reference sequence). CDR3 coding DNA: TGCAGTGCCCCAAGACTAGCGGGGGGTAACACCGGGGAGCTGTTTTTT. Its protein is CSAPRLAGGNTGELFF.

This clonotype showed up many times. The chain employs TRBV6-2 or TRBV6-3 and TRBJ2-1; 8 bases line up with TRBD1. Germline loops: CDR1 MNHEY, CDR2 SVGEGT. V was clipped by 8 bases and J by 9 bases; unmatched bases: 3. This CDR3 is built from 11 residues. CDR3 sequence: CASLQGAEQFF. The CDR3 region has the DNA TGTGCCAGCTTGCAGGGGGCTGAGCAGTTCTTC.

This clonotype was detected many times. The genes are TRBV7-6 and TRBJ1-6; 11 bases agree with TRBD1. V was pared by 1 base and J by 11 bases, with 7 bases of the junction left unmatched. This CDR3 is 16 amino acids long. Germline V lookup: CDR1 SGHVS, CDR2 FNYEAQ. This chain's CDR3 is CASSLDRTGGIAPLHF. In DNA form, the CDR3 reads TGTGCCAGCAGCTTAGACAGGACAGGGGGCATAGCACCCCTCCACTTT.

This clonotype was observed many times. The chain recombines TRBV6-5 with TRBJ1-1; D remains ambiguous. CDR1 and CDR2 from the germline V gene are MNHEY and SVGAGI. The CDR3 totals 18 residues. The V and J ends lost 2 bases and 5 bases respectively, with 24 bases between them. CDR3 DNA sequence: TGTGCCAGCAGTTACGACTCAATCGGACCCGACCAGGATACTGAAGCTTTCTTT. This codes for CASSYDSIGPDQDTEAFF.

This clonotype has ten or more counts. J is TRBJ2-7 and V is TRBV27, with D possibly called TRBD1 or TRBD2 (6 bases each). V was trimmed by 5 bases and J by 4 bases, leaving 18 bases between them. This CDR3 is built from 15 residues. Germline values: CDR1 MNHEY, CDR2 SMNVEV (reference sequence). The CDR3 nucleotides read TGTGCCAGCAGTAAATGGGGGGCAATTGGTTACGAGCAGTACTTC. Encoded protein: CASSKWGAIGYEQYF.

This clonotype was seen at least ten times. The CDR3 loop is CSVTTQRVHNEQFF. In DNA form, the CDR3 reads TGCAGCGTCACAACCCAGCGGGTTCACAATGAGCAGTTCTTC. The J gene is TRBJ2-1, the V gene TRBV29-1, with D possibly being TRBD2 (6 bases). The CDR3 is 14 amino acids. V lost 6 bases and J 5 bases, leaving 17 bases between the germline ends. Germline CDR1 is SQVTM and CDR2 is ANQGSEA.

This clonotype was found many times. The chain is built from TRBV12-3 or TRBV12-4 and TRBJ1-4; a possible D gene is TRBD1 (5 bases). V lost 3 bases and J 1 base, leaving 6 bases between the germline ends. The CDR3 contains 14 residues. CDR3 DNA sequence: TGTGCCAGCAGTTTCGGGGGAACTAATGAAAAACTGTTTTTT. As protein: CASSFGGTNEKLFF.

There are many counts of this clonotype. The chain is built from TRBV14 and TRBJ2-2; D gene unclear. Germline assignment: CDR1 SGHDN and CDR2 FVKESK. The length of the CDR3 is 14 residues. V lost 0 bases, J lost 2 bases, and 4 bases lay in between. In DNA, the CDR3 is TGTGCCAGCAGCCAAGACGTAAACACCGGGGAGCTGTTTTTT. As protein: CASSQDVNTGELFF. Full variable domain (remainder filled in from reference TRBV14 and TRBJ2-2): EAGVTQFPSHSVIEKGQTVTLRCDPISGHDNLYWYRRVMGKEIKFLLHFVKESKQDESGMPNNRFLAERTGGTYSTLKVQPAELEDSGVYFCASSQDVNTGELFFGEGSRLTVL.

Many counts were recorded for this clonotype. This chain joins TRBV2 and TRBJ2-1; D perhaps matches TRBD1 (6 bases). Germline V gene lookup returns CDR1 SNHLY and CDR2 FYNNEI. CDR3 length: 13 amino acids. The germline V and J ends were trimmed by 6 bases and 9 bases, with 15 bases remaining between them. The CDR3: CASREAGVGEQFF. CDR3 bases: TGTGCCAGCAGAGAGGCAGGGGTGGGTGAGCAGTTCTTC.

This clonotype was seen repeatedly, ten times or more. The gene calls are TRBV12-3 or TRBV12-4 and TRBJ2-7; the match to TRBD2 covers 12 bases. This CDR3 has 17 amino acids. V trimming: 5 bases; J trimming: 5 bases; junction bases outside the gene matches: 13. The CDR3 DNA reads as TGTGCCAGCAGTGGGGAGACTAGCGGGAGTGTCACGGACGAGCAGTACTTC. It yields the protein CASSGETSGSVTDEQYF.

This clonotype was recorded a few times. V usage is TRBV10-3 and J usage is TRBJ2-7, with 9 bases matching TRBD2. The ends lost 7 bases at V and 5 bases at J; junction bases unmatched: 12. Germline V gene sequence: CDR1 ENHRY, CDR2 SYGVKD. This CDR3 has 15 residues. This chain's CDR3 is CAIIRSGRRDHEQYF. Written as DNA, the CDR3 is TGTGCCATCATTAGAAGCGGGAGGAGGGACCACGAGCAGTACTTC.

This clonotype was found many times. The CDR3, as DNA: TGCGCCAGCAGCTTGGCGGGTAGGGGGTACAATGAGCAGTTCTTC. Its translation: CASSLAGRGYNEQFF. The rearrangement uses TRBV5-1 and TRBJ2-1; tentatively, D is TRBD1 (6 bases). V dropped 0 bases and J dropped 4 bases, with 11 bases sitting between them. The germline V gene encodes CDR1 SGHRS and CDR2 YFSETQ. CDR3 length: 15 amino acids.

To note about this clonotype: This sequence may be a read error, since a much larger clone differs from it by one base. The chain joins TRBV11-3 to TRBJ2-1; TRBD2 agrees at 9 bases. After removal of 2 bases from V and 7 bases from J, the junction contained 21 bases not matched to a gene. Looked up from germline, CDR1 is SGHNT and CDR2 is YENEEA. The CDR3 is made up of 20 amino acids. The CDR3 loop reads CASSLRIRGDAGGRHNEQFF. The CDR3 nucleotides are TGTGCCAGCAGCTTACGGATACGTGGTGATGCGGGGGGGAGGCATAATGAGCAGTTCTTC.

This clonotype was counted many times. The chain recombines TRBV4-3 with TRBJ2-5; maybe TRBD1 (6 bases). This CDR3 has 14 residues. Germline CDR1 LGHNA, CDR2 YSLEER. Between the trimmed V and J ends, which lost 4 bases and 4 bases, there was a span of 13 bases. The CDR3 is CASSRPGVGETQYF. The CDR3 coding sequence is TGCGCCAGCAGCCGACCAGGGGTGGGAGAGACCCAGTACTTC.

This clonotype was seen ten or more times. The chain links TRBV7-2 to TRBJ1-5; 10 nucleotides agree with TRBD1. Trimming cost V 2 bases and J 4 bases; bases outside gene matches: 2. This CDR3 is built from 15 residues. Germline CDR1 SGHTA, CDR2 FQGNSA. The CDR3 here is CASSLSDRGNQPQHF. CDR3 bases: TGTGCCAGCAGCTTATCGGACAGGGGGAATCAGCCCCAGCATTTT.

This clonotype was recorded at least ten times. The chain is built from TRBV5-1 and TRBJ2-3, with 10 positions matching TRBD1. The CDR3 sequence is 15 residues long. Germline assignment: CDR1 SGHRS and CDR2 YFSETQ. With V trimmed by 3 bases and J by 4 bases, 5 bases remained unmatched. CDR3 loop: CASSWGTGVADTQYF. CDR3 DNA: TGCGCCAGCAGCTGGGGGACAGGGGTTGCAGATACGCAGTATTTT.

Ten or more counts support this clonotype. The CDR3 spells CSARDPSHNEQFF. The DNA of the CDR3 is TGCAGTGCTAGAGATCCCAGTCACAATGAGCAGTTCTTC. The rearrangement uses TRBV20-1 and TRBJ2-1, with no clear D. CDR3 length: 13 residues. The germline V gene encodes CDR1 DFQATT and CDR2 SNEGSKA (reference sequence). The V end was cut by 0 bases, the J end by 5 bases, with 8 bases between.

The V call is TRBV6-2 or TRBV6-3, the J call TRBJ1-2; TRBD1 aligns across 9 bases. Trimming removed 10 bases from V and 3 bases from J; junction bases left unmatched: 6. Germline assignment: CDR1 MNHEY and CDR2 SVGEGT. This CDR3 spans 13 amino acids. Here the CDR3 DNA reads TGTGCCACTGAACAGGGGGCGGACTATGGCTACACCTTC. It yields the protein CATEQGADYGYTF.

This clonotype was seen at least ten times. The rearrangement uses TRBV7-9 and TRBJ2-1; 7 bases agree with TRBD1. The CDR3 runs to 17 residues. Trimming cost V 2 bases and J 0 bases; bases outside gene matches: 7. Germline CDR1 SEHNR, CDR2 FQNEAQ (reference sequence). The CDR3 DNA reads as TGTGCCAGCAGCTTACCGTTGACAGGGCTCTCCTACAATGAGCAGTTCTTC. Its protein product is CASSLPLTGLSYNEQFF. The full variable domain, in which reference TRBV7-9 and TRBJ2-1 provide the parts outside the CDR3, is DTGVSQNPRHKITKRGQNVTFRCDPISEHNRLYWYRQTLGQGPEFLTYFQNEAQLEKSRLLSDRFSAERPKGSFSTLEIQRTEQGDSAMYLCASSLPLTGLSYNEQFFGPGTRLTVL.

In its sample, this clonotype was seen many times. The V call is TRBV24-1, the J call TRBJ1-2; possibly TRBD1 for D (5 bases). This CDR3 has 14 residues. Between the trimmed V and J ends, which lost 3 bases and 6 bases, there was a span of 13 bases. Germline CDR1 is KGHDR and CDR2 is SFDVKD. The CDR3 sequence: CATSDRRRANGYTF. CDR3 DNA: TGTGCCACCAGTGATCGCCGCAGGGCCAATGGCTACACCTTC.

Many counts were recorded for this clonotype. The V and J genes are TRBV6-6 and TRBJ2-2; possibly TRBD1 or TRBD2 for D (5 bases each). V was pared by 7 bases and J by 6 bases, with 12 bases between. CDR3 length: 13 residues. Germline lookup yields CDR1 MNHNY and CDR2 SVGAGI (reference sequence). CDR3 amino acids: CASTLTGPGELFF. The DNA of the CDR3 is TGTGCCAGCACTCTGACGGGACCCGGGGAGCTGTTTTTT.

This clonotype was counted at least ten times. This chain links TRBV19 with TRBJ1-2, with D possibly matching TRBD1 (5 bases). This CDR3 is 12 amino acids long. Trimming shortened V by 10 bases and J by 3 bases, and 12 bases separated the two germline ends. Germline V gene data show CDR1 as LNHDA and CDR2 as SQIVND (reference sequence). DNA for the CDR3: TGTGCCACCCTGACGGGGGACTATGGCTACACCTTC. It specifies CATLTGDYGYTF. Supplemented by reference TRBV19 and TRBJ1-2, the full variable domain reads DGGITQSPKYLFRKEGQNVTLSCEQNLNHDAMYWYRQDPGQGLRLIYYSQIVNDFQKGDIAEGYSVSREKKESFPLTVTSAQKNPTAFYLCATLTGDYGYTFGSGTRLTVV.

This clonotype was seen repeatedly, ten times or more. V usage is TRBV20-1 and J usage is TRBJ2-1; 7 bases line up with TRBD1. The germline V gene encodes CDR1 DFQATT and CDR2 SNEGSKA (reference sequence). Trimming removed 7 bases from V and 3 bases from J; junction bases left unmatched: 12. The CDR3 length is 15 residues. The CDR3 nucleotides read TGCAGTGGTCACGGGACAGAAAGTTTCTACAATGAGCAGTTCTTC. The encoded protein is CSGHGTESFYNEQFF.

This clonotype has at least ten counts. The chain employs TRBV29-1 and TRBJ2-5; D remains unclear. V lost 0 bases and J lost 5, with 4 bases in between. In germline, CDR1 is SQVTM, CDR2 ANQGSEA. There are 11 residues in the CDR3. The DNA of the CDR3 is TGCAGCGTTGAAGAAGGCGAGACCCAGTACTTC. Its translation is CSVEEGETQYF.

This sequence joins TRBV20-1 and TRBJ2-3; tentatively, D is TRBD2 (6 bases). The CDR3 consists of 18 residues. In germline, CDR1 is DFQATT, CDR2 SNEGSKA (reference sequence). V was shortened by 7 bases and J by 6 bases, with 32 bases between the two germline ends. In DNA, the CDR3 is TGCAGTGTTAGTGAGGGGAGGCTTGGCGGGGTGGCAGGGGATACGCAGTATTTT. Protein sequence: CSVSEGRLGGVAGDTQYF.

This chain uses TRBV5-1 with TRBJ2-1, with D possibly matching TRBD2 (5 bases). Between the trimmed V and J ends, which lost 4 bases and 9 bases, there was a span of 17 bases. CDR1 and CDR2 from the germline V gene are SGHRS and YFSETQ. CDR3 size: 14 residues. The CDR3 DNA reads TGCGCCAGCAGCCTGACTACTCTCTATCGTGAGCAGTTCTTC. As protein: CASSLTTLYREQFF. Looking up the rest from reference TRBV5-1 and TRBJ2-1 gives the full variable domain: KAGVTQTPRYLIKTRGQQVTLSCSPISGHRSVSWYQQTPGQGLQFLFEYFSETQRNKGNFPGRFSGRQFSNSRSEMNVSTLELGDSALYLCASSLTTLYREQFFGPGTRLTVL.

This clonotype was seen only a few times. The chain is built from TRBV6-2 or TRBV6-3 and TRBJ2-7; D remains ambiguous. The V end was cut by 6 bases, the J end by 2 bases, with 17 bases between. Germline V CDR1 and CDR2: MNHEY, SVGEGT. This CDR3 has 15 residues. The CDR3 loop reads CASSPLTSLTYEQYF. The DNA of the CDR3 is TGTGCCAGCAGCCCCTTGACCAGTCTGACCTACGAGCAGTACTTC.